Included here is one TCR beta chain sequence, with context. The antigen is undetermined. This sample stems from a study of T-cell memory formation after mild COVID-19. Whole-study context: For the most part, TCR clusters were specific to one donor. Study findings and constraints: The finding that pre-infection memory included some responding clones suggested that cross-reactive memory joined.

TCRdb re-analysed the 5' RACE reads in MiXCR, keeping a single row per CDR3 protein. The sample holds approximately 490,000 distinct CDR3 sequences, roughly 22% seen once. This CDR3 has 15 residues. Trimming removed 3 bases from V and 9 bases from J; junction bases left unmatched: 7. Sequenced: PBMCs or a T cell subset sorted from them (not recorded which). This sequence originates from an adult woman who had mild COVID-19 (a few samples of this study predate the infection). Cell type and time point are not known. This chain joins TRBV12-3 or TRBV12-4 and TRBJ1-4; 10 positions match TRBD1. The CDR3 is CASSFTGQGMKKLFF. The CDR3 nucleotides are TGTGCCAGCAGTTTTACGGGACAGGGGATGAAAAAACTGTTTTTT.